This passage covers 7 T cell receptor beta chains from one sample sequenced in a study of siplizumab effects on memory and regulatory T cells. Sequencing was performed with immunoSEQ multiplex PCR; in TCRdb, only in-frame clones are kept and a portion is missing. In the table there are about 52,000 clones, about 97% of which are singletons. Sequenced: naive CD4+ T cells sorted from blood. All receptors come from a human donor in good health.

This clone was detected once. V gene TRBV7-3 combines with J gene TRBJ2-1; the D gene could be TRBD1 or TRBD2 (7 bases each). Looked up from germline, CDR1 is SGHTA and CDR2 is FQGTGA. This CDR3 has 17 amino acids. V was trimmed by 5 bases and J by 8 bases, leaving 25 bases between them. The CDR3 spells CASSPQVGVRGGDEQFF. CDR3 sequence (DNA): TGTGCCAGCAGCCCCCAAGTTGGTGTCAGGGGGGGAGATGAGCAGTTCTTC.

In DNA form, the CDR3 reads TGTGCCAGCAGTGAAAGGGAGGGCACTGAAGCTTTCTTT. Amino acids: CASSEREGTEAFF. V is TRBV6-1 and J is TRBJ1-1; D is unclear. This CDR3 is built from 13 residues. With 2 bases removed from V and 4 bases from J, the gap between germline ends came to 8 bases. CDR1 is MNHNS, CDR2 SASEGT, per germline.

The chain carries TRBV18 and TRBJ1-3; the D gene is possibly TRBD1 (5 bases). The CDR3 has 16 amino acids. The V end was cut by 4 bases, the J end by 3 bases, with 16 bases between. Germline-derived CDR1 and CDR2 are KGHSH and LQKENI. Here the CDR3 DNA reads TGTGCCAGCTCACGTTTCCAGGGAGGAGATGGAAACACCATATATTTT. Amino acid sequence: CASSRFQGGDGNTIYF. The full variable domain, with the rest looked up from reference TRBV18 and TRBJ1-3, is NAGVMQNPRHLVRRRGQEARLRCSPMKGHSHVYWYRQLPEEGLKFMVYLQKENIIDESGMPKERFSAEFPKEGPSILRIQQVVRGDSAAYFCASSRFQGGDGNTIYFGEGSWLTVV.

The CDR3 DNA follows: TGTGCCAGCAGTTTATCGATAACGGCAGGGCTCTTGAATACGCACAATGAGCAGTTCTTC. Residues: CASSLSITAGLLNTHNEQFF. The chain has TRBV27 and TRBJ2-1, with D perhaps matching TRBD1 (5 bases). The CDR3 runs to 20 residues. V was clipped by 0 bases and J by 5 bases, with 26 bases between them. Looked up from germline, CDR1 is MNHEY and CDR2 is SMNVEV (reference sequence).

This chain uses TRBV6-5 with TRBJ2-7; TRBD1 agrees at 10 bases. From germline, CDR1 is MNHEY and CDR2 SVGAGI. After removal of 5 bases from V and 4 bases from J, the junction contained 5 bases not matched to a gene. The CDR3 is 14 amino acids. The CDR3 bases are TGTGCCAGCAGTCCAAGGGACAGGGGTTACGAGCAGTACTTC. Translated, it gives CASSPRDRGYEQYF.

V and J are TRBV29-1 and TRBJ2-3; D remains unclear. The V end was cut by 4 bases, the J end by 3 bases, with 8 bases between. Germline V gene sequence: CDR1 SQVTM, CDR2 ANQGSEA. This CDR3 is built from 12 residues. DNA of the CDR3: TGCAGCGTTGTATCCATAACAGATACGCAGTATTTT. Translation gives CSVVSITDTQYF.

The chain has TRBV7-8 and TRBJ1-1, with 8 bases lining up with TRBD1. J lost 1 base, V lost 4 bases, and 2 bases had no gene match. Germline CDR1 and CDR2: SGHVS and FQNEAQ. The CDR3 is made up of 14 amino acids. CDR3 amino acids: CASSWDRTNTEAFF. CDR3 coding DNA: TGTGCCAGCAGCTGGGACAGGACGAACACTGAAGCTTTCTTT.